This T cell receptor beta chain was captured by sequencing in a study of Graves' ophthalmopathy and Graves' hyperthyroidism (dated by TCRdb to between 2017 and 2018). Broadly, across the study: Peripheral blood samples were taken at the time of initial diagnosis, before any treatment was given. The study used TCR beta repertoire signatures to distinguish Graves' ophthalmopathy from Graves' hyperthyroidism and to predict progression to ophthalmopathy. In total, approximately 130 blood samples were TCR-sequenced: under 45 ophthalmopathy, some 75 hyperthyroidism and roughly 17 hyperthyroidism-to-ophthalmopathy patients. To explore V-J signatures that distinguish ophthalmopathy from hyperthyroidism, a discovery set of about a hundred patients was enrolled, made up of 40 to 45 with ophthalmopathy and 57 with stable hyperthyroidism. For independent validation, a separate cohort was made up of about 18 hyperthyroidism patients plus 17 patients who later progressed from hyperthyroidism to ophthalmopathy. In more than five hyperthyroidism patients, T-cell repertoires of thyroid tissue and blood were compared. Following sample collection, hyperthyroidism patients were given methimazole at a starting dose of 30 mg daily, and ophthalmopathy patients were given high-dose intravenous methylprednisolone. For training and testing, the roughly 97 patients in the discovery cohort were randomly divided in a 7:3 ratio. Study-wide conclusions, independent of this receptor: Sample size was not statistically predetermined, and group allocation was not concealed from the investigators. Among expanded thyroid clonotypes with frequency above 0.001, most also showed up in blood, which suggests that blood repertoires may reflect the thyroid immune response. In validation, the model predicted ophthalmopathy progression with roughly 68% sensitivity and around 72% specificity; more than ten predicted patients were CT-confirmed with GO in a median of approximately 6.2 months. The 13-signature model separated ophthalmopathy from stable hyperthyroidism with 87.88% sensitivity and 81.08% specificity in cross-validation, and 80%/75% in the test set.

TCR beta CDR3 regions were amplified from RNA transcripts for repertoire sequencing. The first round was an RT-PCR using HTBI primers with the Qiagen OneStep RT-PCR kit, and this first round was followed by a second-round multiplex PCR, then size selection and purification. Sequencing of the libraries was carried out on an Illumina HiSeq2000 in paired-end mode with 100 bp reads. On the study's bioinformatics: SOAPnuke was used to process the reads, throwing out any read that had adapters, had uncalled bases, had a mean Phred below 15, or lacked an exact constant-primer or identifier match. COPE v1.2.5 was used to merge high-quality paired reads. Each unique nucleotide sequence was treated as a clonotype, and MiTCR v1.1 was used to align the clonotypes to the IMGT TRB V, D and J references. The analysis was limited to V-J combinations with a frequency above 0.0001, which together covered just over 98% of the repertoires. For each V-J combination, a TCR clonal expansion and chaos score was defined as F50 clonal expansion divided by the chaos observed in the TCRdist matrix. Welch's t-statistics and random forest were used to reduce the features to about twelve V-J combinations, which were then used as input to a naive Bayes classifier. Thyroid-blood repertoire similarity was quantified with the Morisita-Horn index. In TCRdb, the public reads were trimmed at Q25 with fastp and aligned with MiXCR, with productive beta chains retained. Records with the same CDR3 protein are collapsed into one entry carrying the most frequent genes and DNA. The V and J calls and clone size come from TCRdb's table, not from the authors' own analysis. Here the sample has roughly 480,000 distinct CDR3 sequences; approximately 14% occur a single time. The ten biggest clones cover about a tenth of the sample.

The CDR3 measures 16 amino acids from cysteine to phenylalanine. The sequence is cut down to CDR3 DNA, 48 bases in frame from base 1. CDR1 KGHDR and CDR2 SFDVKD are derived from the germline V gene. Trimming accounts for 1 base at V and 6 bases at J, while the number of junction bases matched to no gene is 6. Patients with ophthalmopathy had moderately to severely active disease, with a Clinical Activity Score of 3 or more, a NOSPECS grade of 4 or more, and a disease duration of less than 3 months. Patients with other autoimmune diseases, uncontrolled infections, pregnancy or lactation were excluded. Diagnosis relied on clinical symptoms, serum thyroxine, TRAb, thyroid ultrasound and orbital computed tomography. PBMCs were isolated from 7.5 to 10 ml of fresh peripheral blood by Ficoll-Paque density gradient centrifugation. Trizol reagent was used to extract the total RNA, and its quality was then checked on an Agilent 2100 Bioanalyzer.

This clonotype was picked up many times. The antigen it binds to is not known. Base qualities are not at hand, and no much larger clone is one base apart. The material sequenced was blood. This sequence originates from a woman in her 30s with Graves' ophthalmopathy. Donor details come from another sample of the same person, matched by shared clones. The sequence links TRBV24-1 to TRBJ2-2; a stretch of 8 junction bases matches TRBD2. The CDR3 sequence is CATSDFTGGPSGELFF. The bases are TGTGCCACCAGTGATTTTACGGGAGGGCCGTCCGGGGAGCTGTTTTTT.